This T cell receptor (beta chain) was recovered during a study of T cell responses to AZD1222 COVID-19 vaccine. The CDR3 is made up of 16 amino acids. The V gene's germline CDR1 is MDHEN and CDR2 SYDVKM. Trimming took 4 bases from V and 0 from J, leaving 10 bases between them. The repertoire was sequenced with immunoSEQ multiplex PCR; TCRdb's copy has only in-frame clones and lacks some. Here the sample spans approximately 70,000 clones, 65% to 85% being singletons. This clone has only a few counts. The rearrangement uses TRBV28 and TRBJ2-6, with D tentatively TRBD1 (6 bases). This clonotype originated in an adult in good health. This material consisted of peripheral blood, taken on day 0 of AZD1222 vaccination. CDR3: CASSSEDSSGANVLTF. CDR3 nucleotide sequence: TGTGCCAGCAGTTCTGAGGACAGCTCTGGGGCCAACGTCCTGACTTTC.